The entry below describes one T cell receptor beta chain. The CDR3 covers 16 residues. Germline V lookup: CDR1 SGHTA, CDR2 FQGNSA. The junction had 10 bases not matched to a gene; V was cut back by 2 bases and J by 3 bases. The RNA, about 0.5 to 1 ug, was put through reverse transcription using random hexamers. MiXCR was run by TCRdb on the immunoSEQ multiplex PCR reads, yielding one entry per CDR3 protein. The table shows 150,000 to 200,000 distinct CDR3 sequences, with approximately 93% occurring only once. This sample was included in a study of CD8 T cells in Susac syndrome. The sequenced sample consisted of CD4+ T cells from PBMCs. J is TRBJ2-7 and V is TRBV7-2, with 7 bases fitting TRBD2. The source is a human donor with multiple sclerosis. The CDR3 region has the DNA TGTGCCAGCAGCTTACGGTCGGGGAGCGGGGTCTACGAGCAGTACTTC. It translates to CASSLRSGSGVYEQYF.